Presented here are 21 T cell receptor beta chains from one specimen sequenced in a study of cytomegalovirus exposure and HLA in healthy donors. PCR was performed using 60 Vbeta and 13 Jbeta primers. Here immunoSEQ multiplex PCR was the method, and the copy in TCRdb shows in-frame clones only, minus some. The sample lists some 97,000 clones, under 80% seen once, with just under 4% in the top ten. The sample consisted of PBMCs. The receptors come from a woman in her forties or fifties in good health and CMV-seropositive.

The chain links TRBV4-2 to TRBJ2-1, with 9 bases lining up with TRBD2. The CDR3 is 11 residues long. Germline-derived CDR1 and CDR2 are LGHNA and YNFKEQ. CDR3 in DNA: TGTGCAGGCGGGAGGGGCGATGAGCAGTTCTTC. This sequence encodes CAGGRGDEQFF.

The chain joins TRBV20-1 to TRBJ2-1; unclear D gene. Trimming cost V 7 bases and J 6 bases, with 7 bases left between them. CDR3 length: 10 amino acids. Per germline, CDR1 DFQATT and CDR2 SNEGSKA (reference sequence). The chain's CDR3 is CSVRGNEQFF. CDR3 DNA sequence: TGCAGTGTCAGAGGCAATGAGCAGTTCTTC.

This chain links TRBV7-8 with TRBJ1-1, with unresolved D. V shed 3 bases and J shed 1 base, with 15 bases lying between them. The V gene's germline CDR1 is SGHVS and CDR2 FQNEAQ. The CDR3 sequence is 16 residues long. CDR3 in DNA: TGTGCCAGCAGCTTGTGGGGAGGCAGCGAGAACACTGAAGCTTTCTTT. This encodes CASSLWGGSENTEAFF.

The chain uses TRBV6-5 and TRBJ1-3, with 9 nucleotides matching TRBD1. Per the germline V gene, CDR1 is MNHEY and CDR2 is SVGAGI. V lost 6 bases to trimming and J lost 3 bases; unmatched junction nucleotides: 6. The CDR3 loop spans 15 amino acids. The CDR3 spells CASRRQGEGGNTIYF. The CDR3 DNA reads as TGTGCCAGCAGACGACAGGGGGAAGGTGGAAACACCATATATTTT.

The gene calls are TRBV2 and TRBJ1-4; perhaps TRBD1 as D (5 bases). The V gene lost 7 bases and the J gene lost 8 bases, with 20 bases spanning the gap. This CDR3 region has 15 residues. Germline lookup yields CDR1 SNHLY and CDR2 FYNNEI. CDR3 amino acids: CASTLSGTGGEKLFF. CDR3 sequence (DNA): TGTGCCAGCACCCTTTCGGGGACTGGCGGGGAAAAACTGTTTTTT.

Notes on this clone: Relative to the germline gene, one junction end is altered; a read error may explain this. This chain uses TRBV7-7 with TRBJ2-7; 9 nucleotides align to TRBD1. Germline V CDR1 and CDR2: SSHAT, FNYEAQ (reference sequence). CDR3 size: 14 residues. Written as DNA, the CDR3 is TGTGCTAGCAGCTTAGACAGGGGGGATGACGAGCAGTACTTC. This gives the protein CASSLDRGDDEQYF.

This rearrangement joins TRBV7-3 to TRBJ2-1; D may be TRBD1 (5 bases). The CDR3 is 13 amino acids. Trimming cost V 2 bases and J 6 bases, with 8 bases left between them. Germline lookup yields CDR1 SGHTA and CDR2 FQGTGA. This chain's CDR3 is CASSLSGPNEQFF. The CDR3 region has the DNA TGTGCCAGCAGCTTATCAGGGCCCAATGAGCAGTTCTTC.

Details on this clone: The junction departs from the called germline gene at one end, perhaps through a read error. CDR3 sequence (DNA): TGTTCCAGCAGCTTAGAGGGCAGGGTGAACACTGAAGCTTTCTTT. It yields the protein CSSSLEGRVNTEAFF. V usage is TRBV7-9 and J usage is TRBJ1-1, with TRBD1 as a possible D gene (5 bases). The CDR3 is 15 amino acids. Per the germline V gene, CDR1 is SEHNR and CDR2 is FQNEAQ (reference sequence).

This rearrangement joins TRBV5-1 to TRBJ1-4; TRBD1 aligns across 9 bases. With V trimmed by 4 bases and J by 7 bases, 11 bases remained unmatched. The germline V gene has CDR1 SGHRS and CDR2 YFSETQ. CDR3 length: 16 amino acids. CDR3 sequence: CASSQTGGGIVEKLFF. The CDR3 nucleotides read TGCGCCAGCAGCCAGACAGGGGGAGGCATTGTTGAAAAACTGTTTTTT.

This chain uses TRBV7-3 with TRBJ2-1; no reliable D call. The CDR3 loop spans 15 amino acids. Trimming pared 1 base from V and 1 base from J, leaving 8 bases between. Per the germline V gene, CDR1 is SGHTA and CDR2 is FQGTGA. The CDR3 sequence: CASSLILTSYNEQFF. The CDR3, as DNA: TGTGCCAGCAGCTTAATACTGACATCCTACAATGAGCAGTTCTTC.

This clone was counted a few times. This rearrangement joins TRBV18 to TRBJ2-1; TRBD2 matches 8 bases. Germline values: CDR1 KGHSH, CDR2 LQKENI. The CDR3 length is 14 residues. The junction had 4 bases not matched to a gene; V was cut back by 5 bases and J by 4 bases. This CDR3 is CASSAPGGYNEQFF. Written as DNA, the CDR3 is TGTGCCAGCTCAGCTCCGGGAGGGTACAATGAGCAGTTCTTC.

V and J are TRBV12-5 and TRBJ2-5, with D perhaps matching TRBD1 (5 bases). The closer fit of TRBJ2-7 to the DNA end suggests the J call may be wrong. CDR1 is LGHNT and CDR2 is FRNRAP in the germline V gene. This CDR3 contains 14 residues. CDR3 sequence: CASVETGPTYEQYF. CDR3 nucleotide sequence: TGTGCTAGTGTTGAAACAGGCCCAACCTACGAGCAGTACTTC.

The CDR3 here is CASSVASGHFGETQYF. In nucleotides, the CDR3 is TGTGCCAGCAGCGTAGCCTCCGGACACTTCGGAGAGACCCAGTACTTC. J is TRBJ2-5 and V is TRBV9, with D possibly matching TRBD1 (5 bases). The ends were cut back, 0 bases at V and 4 bases at J, with 16 bases in the middle. The germline CDR1 and CDR2 sequences are SGDLS and YYNGEE. This CDR3 contains 16 residues.

Points on this clone: One junction end does not reproduce the germline sequence, and a read error may be involved. The chain is built from TRBV7-9 and TRBJ2-3; a weak D match, TRBD2 (6 bases). Germline V gene sequence: CDR1 SEHNR, CDR2 FQNEAQ (reference sequence). This CDR3 is 15 amino acids long. The CDR3 spells CASSPPGSPGDTQYF. The CDR3 coding sequence is TGTGCCAGCAGCCCGCCCGGCTCTCCGGGGGATACTCAGTATTTT.

V is TRBV19 and J is TRBJ1-1; 7 bases fit TRBD1. The germline CDR1 and CDR2 sequences are LNHDA and SQIVND (reference sequence). Trimming removed 10 bases from V and 0 bases from J; junction bases left unmatched: 5. This CDR3 is 13 amino acids long. The CDR3 nucleotides read TGTGCCACCGTCAGGGGGATGAACACTGAAGCTTTCTTT. Amino acids: CATVRGMNTEAFF.

The chain uses TRBV6-1 and TRBJ2-7; 7 positions match TRBD2. With 8 bases clipped from V and 0 bases from J, the junction kept 7 bases outside the gene matches. The V gene's germline CDR1 is MNHNS and CDR2 SASEGT. The CDR3 has 14 amino acids. CDR3 sequence (DNA): TGTGCCAGCCGACAGCAGCGGGGCTCCTACGAGCAGTACTTC. It specifies CASRQQRGSYEQYF.

This clone was picked up a small number of times. The chain combines TRBV6-1 with TRBJ1-1, with TRBD1 matching 7 bases. The CDR3 runs to 14 residues. With 2 bases clipped from V and 6 bases from J, the junction kept 6 bases outside the gene matches. CDR1 MNHNS and CDR2 SASEGT come from the germline V gene. The CDR3 is CASSESYGQAEAFF. The CDR3 nucleotides read TGTGCCAGCAGTGAAAGTTACGGACAGGCTGAAGCTTTCTTT.

The chain uses TRBV25-1 and TRBJ2-3; D might be TRBD2 (6 bases). Trimming stripped 4 bases from V and 3 bases from J, with 20 bases between. Germline values: CDR1 MGHDK, CDR2 SYGVNS. This CDR3 has 17 amino acids. CDR3 in DNA: TGTGCCAGCAGTGGTGGAATAGCGCGGGGTGTTACAGATACGCAGTATTTT. Translated, it gives CASSGGIARGVTDTQYF.

The chain links TRBV4-1 to TRBJ1-1, with 9 bases lining up with TRBD1. CDR1 and CDR2 (germline): MGHRA, YSYEKL. Losses at the gene ends were 3 bases for V and 4 bases for J; bases not matched to a gene: 9. This CDR3 is 16 amino acids long. Here the CDR3 reads CASSQGTGTVSTEAFF. The CDR3 DNA is TGCGCCAGCAGCCAGGGGACAGGGACCGTAAGCACTGAAGCTTTCTTT.

This rearrangement joins TRBV7-9 to TRBJ1-3; D not resolved. The CDR3 covers 15 residues. Germline CDR1 and CDR2: SEHNR and FQNEAQ (reference sequence). Trimming stripped 5 bases from V and 8 bases from J, with 19 bases between. CDR3 in DNA: TGTGCCAGCAGCGAGGGAGGCAGGAGGAGGGACACCATATATTTT. Protein sequence: CASSEGGRRRDTIYF.

The genes are TRBV4-1 and TRBJ2-7; D might be TRBD2 (6 bases). Germline values: CDR1 MGHRA, CDR2 YSYEKL. V lost 0 bases, J lost 3 bases, and 12 bases lay in between. The CDR3 has 15 amino acids. CDR3 protein: CASSQESAGSYEQYF. CDR3 in DNA: TGCGCCAGCAGCCAAGAATCAGCGGGCAGCTACGAGCAGTACTTC.